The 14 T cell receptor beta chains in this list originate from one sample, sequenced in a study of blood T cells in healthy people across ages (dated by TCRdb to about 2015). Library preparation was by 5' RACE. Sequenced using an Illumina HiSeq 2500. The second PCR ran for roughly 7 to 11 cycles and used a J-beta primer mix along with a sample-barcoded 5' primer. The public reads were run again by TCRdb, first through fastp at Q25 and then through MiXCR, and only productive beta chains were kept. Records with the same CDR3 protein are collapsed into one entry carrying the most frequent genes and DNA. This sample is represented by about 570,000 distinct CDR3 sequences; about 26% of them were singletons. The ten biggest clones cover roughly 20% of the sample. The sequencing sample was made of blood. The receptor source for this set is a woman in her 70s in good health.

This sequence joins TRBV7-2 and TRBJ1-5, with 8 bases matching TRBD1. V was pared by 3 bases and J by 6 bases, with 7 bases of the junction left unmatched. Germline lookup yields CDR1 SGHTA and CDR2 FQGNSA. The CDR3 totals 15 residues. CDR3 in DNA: TGTGCCAGCAGCTTTGCGACAGGGGTTATTCAGCCCCAGCATTTT. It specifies CASSFATGVIQPQHF.

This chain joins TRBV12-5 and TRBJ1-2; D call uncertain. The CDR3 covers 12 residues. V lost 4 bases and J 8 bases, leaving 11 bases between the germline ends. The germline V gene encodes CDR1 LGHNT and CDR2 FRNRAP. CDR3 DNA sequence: TGTGCTAGTGGTTCCTGGATGGGAGGCTACACCTTC. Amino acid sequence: CASGSWMGGYTF.

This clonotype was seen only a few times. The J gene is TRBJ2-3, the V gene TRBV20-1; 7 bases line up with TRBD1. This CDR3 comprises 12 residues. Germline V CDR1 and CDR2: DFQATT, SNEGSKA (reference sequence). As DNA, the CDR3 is TGCAGCCAGGGGGTGGGCACAGATACGCAGTATTTT. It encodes CSQGVGTDTQYF.

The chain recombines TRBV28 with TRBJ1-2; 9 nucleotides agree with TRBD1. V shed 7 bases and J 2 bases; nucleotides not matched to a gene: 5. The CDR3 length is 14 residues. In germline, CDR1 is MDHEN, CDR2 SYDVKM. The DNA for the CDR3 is TGTGCCAGCATAGGGGGACAGGGCAACTATGGCTACACCTTC. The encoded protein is CASIGGQGNYGYTF.

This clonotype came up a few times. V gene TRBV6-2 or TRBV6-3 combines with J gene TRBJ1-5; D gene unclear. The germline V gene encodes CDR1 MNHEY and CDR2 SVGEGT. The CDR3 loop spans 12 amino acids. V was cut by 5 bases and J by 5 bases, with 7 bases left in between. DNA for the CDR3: TGTGCCAGCAGTCTACCCGATCAGCCCCAGCATTTT. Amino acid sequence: CASSLPDQPQHF.

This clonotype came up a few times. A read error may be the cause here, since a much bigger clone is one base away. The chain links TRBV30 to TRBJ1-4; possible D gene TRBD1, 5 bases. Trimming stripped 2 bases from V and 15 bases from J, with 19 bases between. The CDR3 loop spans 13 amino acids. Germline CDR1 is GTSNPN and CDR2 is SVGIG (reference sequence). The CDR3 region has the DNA TGTGCCTGGAGTAAACAGGACCTTGACGGGTTGTTTTTT. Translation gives CAWSKQDLDGLFF.

CDR3 in DNA: TGCGCCAGCAGCTCTCAGGGGATGAAAAACATTCAGTACTTC. It is translated as CASSSQGMKNIQYF. J is TRBJ2-4 and V is TRBV5-1, with TRBD1 as a possible D gene (6 bases). This CDR3 is built from 14 residues. Between the trimmed V and J ends, which lost 3 bases and 4 bases, there was a span of 11 bases. The germline V gene has CDR1 SGHRS and CDR2 YFSETQ.

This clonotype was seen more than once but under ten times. In DNA, the CDR3 is TGCGCCAGCAGCGTGGAAGGCTCCGAGACCCAGTACTTC. This gives the protein CASSVEGSETQYF. The V gene is TRBV5-1, the J gene TRBJ2-5; D not resolved. Trimming took 4 bases from V and 5 from J, leaving 12 bases between them. CDR1 is SGHRS, CDR2 YFSETQ, per germline. The CDR3 covers 13 residues.

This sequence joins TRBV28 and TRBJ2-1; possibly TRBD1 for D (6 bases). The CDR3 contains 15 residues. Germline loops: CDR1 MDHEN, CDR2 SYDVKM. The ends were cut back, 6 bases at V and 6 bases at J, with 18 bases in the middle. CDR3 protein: CASRNQGLRTNEQFF. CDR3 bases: TGTGCCAGCAGAAATCAGGGGCTCAGAACCAATGAGCAGTTCTTC.

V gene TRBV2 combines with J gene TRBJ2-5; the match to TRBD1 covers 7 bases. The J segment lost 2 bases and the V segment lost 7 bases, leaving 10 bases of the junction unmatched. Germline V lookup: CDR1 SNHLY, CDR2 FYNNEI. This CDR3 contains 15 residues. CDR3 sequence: CASNFRTGEQETQYF. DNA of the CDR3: TGTGCCAGCAACTTCAGGACAGGAGAACAAGAGACCCAGTACTTC.

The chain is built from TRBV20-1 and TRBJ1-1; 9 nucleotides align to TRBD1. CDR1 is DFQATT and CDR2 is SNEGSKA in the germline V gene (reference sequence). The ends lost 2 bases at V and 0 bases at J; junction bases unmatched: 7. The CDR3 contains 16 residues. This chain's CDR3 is CSARPAGQGMNTEAFF. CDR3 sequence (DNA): TGCAGTGCTAGACCGGCGGGACAGGGCATGAACACTGAAGCTTTCTTT.

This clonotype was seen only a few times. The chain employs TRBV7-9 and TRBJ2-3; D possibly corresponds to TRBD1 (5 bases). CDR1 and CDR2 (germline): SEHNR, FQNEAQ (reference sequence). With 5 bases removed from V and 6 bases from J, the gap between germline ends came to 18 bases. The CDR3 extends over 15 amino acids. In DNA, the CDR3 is TGTGCCAGCAGCGTGGTAGGGGTCCGTGGGGATACGCAGTATTTT. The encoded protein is CASSVVGVRGDTQYF.

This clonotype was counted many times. The chain's CDR3 is CASNMTGRLANYGYTF. CDR3 DNA: TGTGCCAGCAACATGACAGGGCGATTAGCTAACTATGGCTACACCTTC. V gene TRBV27 combines with J gene TRBJ1-2, with TRBD1 matching 7 bases. The CDR3 is made up of 16 amino acids. V shed 7 bases and J 0 bases; nucleotides not matched to a gene: 11. CDR1 and CDR2 from the germline V gene are MNHEY and SMNVEV (reference sequence).

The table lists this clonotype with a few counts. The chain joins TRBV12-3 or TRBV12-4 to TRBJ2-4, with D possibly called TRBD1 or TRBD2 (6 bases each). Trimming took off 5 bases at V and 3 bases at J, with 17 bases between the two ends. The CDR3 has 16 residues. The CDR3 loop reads CASSLGGESGKNIQYF. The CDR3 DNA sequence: TGTGCCAGCAGTCTGGGGGGCGAATCCGGCAAAAACATTCAGTACTTC.